One sample yielded the 21 T cell receptor beta chains listed below, sequenced in a study of cytomegalovirus exposure and HLA in healthy donors. With 60 Vbeta and 13 Jbeta primers, the PCR was carried out. Using immunoSEQ multiplex PCR, the repertoire was profiled, and TCRdb retains in-frame clones only, with some absent. Among approximately 58,000 clones, approximately 80% were seen once, and the ten largest hold 4.3%. The sequenced sample consisted of PBMCs. The receptors stem from a man in his thirties or forties in good health and CMV-seronegative.

This chain joins TRBV27 and TRBJ1-1, with 7 bases matching TRBD1. V trimming: 5 bases; J trimming: 1 base; junction bases outside the gene matches: 4. This CDR3 has 14 residues. Germline V lookup: CDR1 MNHEY, CDR2 SMNVEV (reference sequence). As DNA, the CDR3 is TGTGCCAGCAGTCCAGGACAGGAGAACACTGAAGCTTTCTTT. It encodes CASSPGQENTEAFF.

This clone appeared once. The chain carries TRBV19 and TRBJ2-7, with 11 bases identical to TRBD1. Germline assignment: CDR1 LNHDA and CDR2 SQIVND (reference sequence). Losses at the gene ends were 5 bases for V and 6 bases for J; bases not matched to a gene: 9. The CDR3 consists of 15 residues. CDR3 sequence: CASSPRDRGGLEQYF. The CDR3 nucleotides are TGTGCCAGTAGTCCGCGGGACAGGGGGGGCCTCGAGCAGTACTTC.

This chain uses TRBV7-9 with TRBJ2-2, with TRBD2 as a possible D gene (5 bases). Trimming removed 5 bases from V and 6 bases from J, with 13 bases in between. CDR1 SEHNR and CDR2 FQNEAQ come from the germline V gene (reference sequence). The CDR3 contains 14 residues. The CDR3 region has the DNA TGTGCCAGCAGCATCCGGGAAAGACCCGGGGAGCTGTTTTTT. It translates to CASSIRERPGELFF.

This clone has just a few counts. The chain couples TRBV6-5 to TRBJ1-5; TRBD1 is a possible D gene (5 bases). Germline CDR1 and CDR2: MNHEY and SVGAGI. With 6 bases removed from V and 0 bases from J, the gap between germline ends came to 12 bases. CDR3 length equals 15 residues. CDR3 sequence: CASSPGLNSNQPQHF. The CDR3 DNA reads as TGTGCCAGCAGCCCGGGACTGAATAGCAATCAGCCCCAGCATTTT.

For this clone: Mismatch with germline at one junction end may stem from a read error. This chain links TRBV7-9 with TRBJ2-7; the D gene is possibly TRBD2 (5 bases). Germline CDR1 and CDR2: SEHNR and FQNEAQ (reference sequence). CDR3 length: 12 residues. CDR3 loop: CSSSPGSHEQYF. The CDR3 nucleotides read TGTTCCAGCAGCCCGGGGAGCCACGAGCAGTACTTC. The entire variable domain, with the rest obtained from reference TRBV7-9 and TRBJ2-7, is as follows: DTGVSQNPRHKITKRGQNVTFRCDPISEHNRLYWYRQTLGQGPEFLTYFQNEAQLEKSRLLSDRFSAERPKGSFSTLEIQRTEQGDSAMYLCSSSPGSHEQYFGPGTRLTVT.

The J gene is TRBJ2-5, the V gene TRBV15; TRBD1 matches at 10 bases. The J call may be in error: the DNA end matches TRBJ2-7 better. Germline V lookup: CDR1 LNHNV, CDR2 YYDKDF (reference sequence). CDR3 length: 14 residues. CDR3 loop: CATSTDRGYYEQYF. As DNA, the CDR3 is TGTGCCACCAGTACGGACAGGGGGTATTACGAGCAGTACTTC.

DNA for the CDR3: TGTGCCAGTCACAGGGGGGATGAAAAACTGTTTTTT. Translating gives CASHRGDEKLFF. This chain uses TRBV28 with TRBJ1-4; TRBD1 matches at 8 bases. The CDR3 is 12 amino acids. The germline V gene encodes CDR1 MDHEN and CDR2 SYDVKM. V shed 9 bases and J 6 bases; nucleotides not matched to a gene: 3.

The chain couples TRBV7-2 to TRBJ2-5, with TRBD1 identical over 10 bases. With 6 bases clipped from V and 1 base from J, the junction kept 5 bases outside the gene matches. CDR1 is SGHTA and CDR2 is FQGNSA in the germline V gene. CDR3 length equals 15 residues. Here the CDR3 reads CASRGDRGPQETQYF. The CDR3 nucleotides are TGTGCCAGCAGGGGAGACAGGGGGCCCCAAGAGACCCAGTACTTC. The full variable domain, rest sourced from reference TRBV7-2 and TRBJ2-5, is GAGVSQSPSNKVTEKGKDVELRCDPISGHTALYWYRQSLGQGLEFLIYFQGNSAPDKSGLPSDRFSAERTGGSVSTLTIQRTQQEDSAVYLCASRGDRGPQETQYFGPGTRLLVL.

V and J are TRBV6-6 and TRBJ2-7, with 10 positions matching TRBD2. Losses at the gene ends were 2 bases for V and 5 bases for J; bases not matched to a gene: 6. The germline CDR1 and CDR2 sequences are MNHNY and SVGAGI (reference sequence). The CDR3 loop spans 15 amino acids. The CDR3 sequence is CASSYPSGGEDEQYF. The CDR3 coding sequence is TGTGCCAGCAGTTACCCCAGCGGGGGGGAGGACGAGCAGTACTTC.

V usage is TRBV7-2 and J usage is TRBJ1-2; 7 nucleotides agree with TRBD1. The CDR3 length is 13 residues. With V trimmed by 4 bases and J by 5 bases, 4 bases remained unmatched. Germline V lookup: CDR1 SGHTA, CDR2 FQGNSA. CDR3: CASSSGTAYGYTF. The CDR3 nucleotides read TGTGCCAGCAGCTCCGGGACAGCTTATGGCTACACCTTC. The full variable domain, completed using reference TRBV7-2 and TRBJ1-2, is GAGVSQSPSNKVTEKGKDVELRCDPISGHTALYWYRQSLGQGLEFLIYFQGNSAPDKSGLPSDRFSAERTGGSVSTLTIQRTQQEDSAVYLCASSSGTAYGYTFGSGTRLTVV.

The V and J genes are TRBV27 and TRBJ2-1, with 9 bases matching TRBD2. CDR3 length equals 15 residues. Germline loops: CDR1 MNHEY, CDR2 SMNVEV (reference sequence). J lost 7 bases, V lost 6 bases, and 10 bases had no gene match. Here the CDR3 reads CASRVSGGQWNEQFF. The CDR3 nucleotides read TGTGCCAGCAGGGTTAGCGGGGGCCAGTGGAATGAGCAGTTCTTC.

V and J are TRBV9 and TRBJ1-1; D remains ambiguous. CDR1 and CDR2 from the germline V gene are SGDLS and YYNGEE. Trimming stripped 1 base from V and 5 bases from J, with 12 bases between. The length of the CDR3 is 14 residues. This chain's CDR3 is CASSVSEVYTEAFF. As DNA, the CDR3 is TGTGCCAGCAGCGTATCGGAGGTTTATACTGAAGCTTTCTTT. The whole variable domain, remainder taken from reference TRBV9 and TRBJ1-1, is DSGVTQTPKHLITATGQRVTLRCSPRSGDLSVYWYQQSLDQGLQFLIQYYNGEERAKGNILERFSAQQFPDLHSELNLSSLELGDSALYFCASSVSEVYTEAFFGQGTRLTVV.

V is TRBV30 and J is TRBJ2-1; D is perhaps TRBD1 (5 bases). Germline loops: CDR1 GTSNPN, CDR2 SVGIG (reference sequence). The CDR3 contains 13 residues. The V and J ends lost 4 bases and 8 bases respectively, with 15 bases between them. This CDR3 reads CAWTQGPWDEQFF. In DNA form, the CDR3 reads TGTGCCTGGACTCAGGGCCCTTGGGATGAGCAGTTCTTC. The whole variable domain, remainder taken from reference TRBV30 and TRBJ2-1, is SQTIHQWPATLVQPVGSPLSLECTVEGTSNPNLYWYRQAAGRGLQLLFYSVGIGQISSEVPQNLSASRPQDRQFILSSKKLLLSDSGFYLCAWTQGPWDEQFFGPGTRLTVL.

The chain is built from TRBV5-1 and TRBJ1-1; the D gene is possibly TRBD1 (5 bases). Germline loops: CDR1 SGHRS, CDR2 YFSETQ. This CDR3 is 17 amino acids long. Trimming cost V 1 base and J 0 bases, with 16 bases left between them. The CDR3 loop is CASSLLGGAGLNTEAFF. CDR3 coding DNA: TGCGCCAGCAGCTTGCTTGGTGGGGCAGGACTGAACACTGAAGCTTTCTTT.

This chain links TRBV6-5 with TRBJ1-5, with a weak D call TRBD1 (5 bases). The CDR3 consists of 13 residues. CDR1 is MNHEY, CDR2 SVGAGI, per germline. The V end lost 5 bases, the J end lost 2 bases, and 7 bases lay between the germline ends. The CDR3 reads CASSGGGNQPQHF. The CDR3 DNA reads as TGTGCCAGCAGTGGAGGGGGCAATCAGCCCCAGCATTTT.

This rearrangement joins TRBV21-1 to TRBJ1-1; the table's D call, TRBD1, was not checked against the DNA. TRBV21-1 is a known pseudogene. This CDR3 comprises 14 residues. CDR3 bases: TGTGCCAGCACCACCTGGGACAGGGGGAAAGGAGCTTTCTTT. Its translation: CASTTWDRGKGAFF.

This chain uses TRBV5-8 with TRBJ1-2, with D hard to call. V lost 4 bases, J lost 0 bases, and 4 bases lay in between. There are 12 residues in the CDR3. Germline V gene lookup returns CDR1 SGHTS and CDR2 YDEGEE. This CDR3 is CASSPANYGYTF. The CDR3 DNA follows: TGTGCCAGCAGCCCAGCTAACTATGGCTACACCTTC.

This rearrangement joins TRBV25-1 to TRBJ2-5; 7 bases match TRBD1. V was clipped by 4 bases and J by 4 bases; unmatched bases: 3. The CDR3 contains 13 residues. Per the germline V gene, CDR1 is MGHDK and CDR2 is SYGVNS. CDR3 DNA sequence: TGTGCCAGCAGTGCCGACAGGGCAGAGACCCAGTACTTC. Its translation: CASSADRAETQYF. Supplemented by reference TRBV25-1 and TRBJ2-5, the full variable domain reads EADIYQTPRYLVIGTGKKITLECSQTMGHDKMYWYQQDPGMELHLIHYSYGVNSTEKGDLSSESTVSRIRTEHFPLTLESARPSHTSQYLCASSADRAETQYFGPGTRLLVL.

The chain recombines TRBV2 with TRBJ2-5; possible D gene TRBD2, 6 bases. V lost 4 bases to trimming and J lost 4 bases, with 7 bases between them. Germline V gene lookup returns CDR1 SNHLY and CDR2 FYNNEI. This CDR3 comprises 12 residues. The CDR3: CASSAGGETQYF. DNA for the CDR3: TGTGCCAGCAGTGCCGGGGGAGAGACCCAGTACTTC.

The CDR3 reads CASSPRTRDNEQFF. Written as DNA, the CDR3 is TGTGCCAGCAGCCCCCGGACTAGAGACAATGAGCAGTTCTTC. The chain is built from TRBV7-2 and TRBJ2-1; 7 bases are shared with TRBD2. V lost 5 bases to trimming and J lost 5 bases; unmatched junction nucleotides: 6. The CDR3 has 14 residues. Germline CDR1 is SGHTA and CDR2 is FQGNSA.

This clone was detected a few times. The chain employs TRBV6-1 and TRBJ1-1; 7 bases match TRBD1. The CDR3 is made up of 14 amino acids. Germline CDR1 is MNHNS and CDR2 is SASEGT. J gave up 5 bases and V 4 bases, and 7 bases lay outside the gene matches. The CDR3 DNA sequence: TGTGCCAGCAGTGTCCAGGGGGTAGGAACTGAAGCTTTCTTT. The encoded protein is CASSVQGVGTEAFF.